This T cell receptor beta chain was sequenced during a study of CD4 T cells in relation to SARS-CoV-2 and coronaviruses. Study-level background: ViraFEST: approximately ten-day antigen culture of PBMCs, then TCR beta CDR3 sequencing. Study-level findings and limits: No donor gave both pre-pandemic and post-infection samples. Crossreactivity was assessed only for spike protein, not other viral proteins.

V shed 8 bases, J shed 4 bases, and the junction held 8 bases outside the gene matches. This CDR3 is built from 15 residues. CDR1 DFQATT and CDR2 SNEGSKA come from the germline V gene (reference sequence). In regard to this clone: Its target is unknown.

The assay was immunoSEQ multiplex PCR, and TCRdb's table has in-frame clones only and misses some. The sample contains 9,500 to 12,000 clones, around 70% of which appear only once. The unexposed donors gave CD4+ T cells in 2011-2018, prior to COVID-19. CD4+ T cells were isolated from the cells after about ten days of culture. Cells permitting, SARS-CoV-2 S/N and four cold-coronavirus spikes were tested on unexposed-donor CD4+ T cells. The sequenced sample consisted of CD4+ T cells from PBMCs, cultured in vitro. J is TRBJ2-3 and V is TRBV20-1, with TRBD2 identical over 14 bases. The TCR originated in a human donor in good health. The CDR3 DNA sequence: TGCAGTCCCAGTGGGACTAGCGGGAGTGCAGATACGCAGTATTTT. Protein sequence: CSPSGTSGSADTQYF.